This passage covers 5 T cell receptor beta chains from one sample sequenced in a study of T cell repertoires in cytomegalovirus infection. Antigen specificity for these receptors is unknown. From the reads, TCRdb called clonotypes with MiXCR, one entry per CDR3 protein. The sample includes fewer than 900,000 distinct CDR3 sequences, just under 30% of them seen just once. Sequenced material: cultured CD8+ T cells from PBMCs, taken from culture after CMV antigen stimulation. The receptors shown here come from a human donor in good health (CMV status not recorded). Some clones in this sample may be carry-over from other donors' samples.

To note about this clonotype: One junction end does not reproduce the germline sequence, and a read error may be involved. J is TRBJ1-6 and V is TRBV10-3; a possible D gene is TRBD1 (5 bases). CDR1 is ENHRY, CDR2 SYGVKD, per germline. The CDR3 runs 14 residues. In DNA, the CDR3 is TGTGCCATCAGTGCTGGGACCTACAATTCACCCCTCCACTTT. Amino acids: CAISAGTYNSPLHF.

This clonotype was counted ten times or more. CDR3 sequence reads: CASSLSSQGTEAFF. CDR3 nucleotides: TGTGCCAGCAGCTTATCCTCCCAGGGGACTGAAGCTTTCTTT. This chain links TRBV7-8 with TRBJ1-1; possible D gene TRBD1, 6 bases. CDR3 length: 14 amino acids. In germline, CDR1 is SGHVS, CDR2 FQNEAQ. The germline V and J ends were trimmed by 2 bases and 5 bases, with 12 bases remaining between them.

CDR3 DNA sequence: TGTGCCAGCAGCTTACCCCTAGCCAAAAACATTCAGTACTTC. Amino acid sequence: CASSLPLAKNIQYF. The chain uses TRBV7-9 and TRBJ2-4; D not certain. Trimming cost V 2 bases and J 0 bases, with 5 bases left between them. CDR3 length: 14 residues. Germline CDR1 is SEHNR and CDR2 is FQNEAQ (reference sequence). Full variable domain (rest looked up from reference TRBV7-9 and TRBJ2-4): DTGVSQNPRHKITKRGQNVTFRCDPISEHNRLYWYRQTLGQGPEFLTYFQNEAQLEKSRLLSDRFSAERPKGSFSTLEIQRTEQGDSAMYLCASSLPLAKNIQYFGAGTRLSVL.

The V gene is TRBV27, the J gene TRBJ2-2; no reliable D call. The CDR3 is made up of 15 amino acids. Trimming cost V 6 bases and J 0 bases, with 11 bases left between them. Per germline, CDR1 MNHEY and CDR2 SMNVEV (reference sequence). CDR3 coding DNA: TGTGCCAGCAGAACGAGTCCCGCGAACACCGGGGAGCTGTTTTTT. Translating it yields CASRTSPANTGELFF.

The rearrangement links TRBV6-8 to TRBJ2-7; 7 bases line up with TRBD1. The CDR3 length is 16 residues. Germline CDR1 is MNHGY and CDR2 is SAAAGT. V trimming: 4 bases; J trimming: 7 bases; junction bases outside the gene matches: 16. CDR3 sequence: CASSSPRGDRVYEQYF. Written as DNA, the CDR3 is TGTGCCAGCAGTTCCCCTCGCGGTGACAGGGTTTATGAGCAGTACTTC.